What follows are 13 T cell receptor beta chains derived from one specimen sequenced in a study of breast tumors, draining lymph nodes, adjacent tissues. TCRdb analysed the multiplex PCR reads with MiXCR anew, one entry per CDR3 protein. The sample yields more than 20,000 distinct CDR3 sequences, approximately 75% seen once. Sequenced material: tumor-adjacent breast tissue. The origin of the receptors is a female donor with breast cancer. Some clones in this sample may be carry-over from other donors' samples.

The V and J genes are TRBV25-1 and TRBJ1-4, with 10 positions matching TRBD1. V dropped 1 base and J dropped 6; count of bases not matched to a gene: 5. This CDR3 spans 16 amino acids. Germline CDR1 is MGHDK and CDR2 is SYGVNS. As DNA, the CDR3 is TGTGCCAGCAGTGAATTGACAGGGGGCCCTTATGAAAAACTGTTTTTT. It codes for CASSELTGGPYEKLFF.

V is TRBV6-4 and J is TRBJ2-2; 7 bases are a match to TRBD1. The CDR3 covers 15 residues. V shed 2 bases and J 7 bases; nucleotides not matched to a gene: 7. CDR1 and CDR2 from the germline V gene are MRHNA and SNTAGT. CDR3 in amino acids: CASSDEGGEIGELFF. The CDR3 DNA sequence: TGTGCCAGCAGTGACGAAGGGGGCGAAATCGGGGAGCTGTTTTTT.

In its sample, this clonotype was seen a few times. This chain connects TRBV6-4 to TRBJ2-1; TRBD2 might be the D (6 bases). The CDR3 totals 15 residues. V gave up 4 bases and J gave up 0 bases, with 10 bases separating them. Germline CDR1 MRHNA, CDR2 SNTAGT. For the CDR3, the DNA is TGTGCCAGCAGTGGCACGGGAGACTCCTACAATGAGCAGTTCTTC. Translated, it gives CASSGTGDSYNEQFF.

This chain links TRBV24-1 with TRBJ2-1; 7 positions match TRBD2. J lost 7 bases, V lost 7 bases, and 6 bases had no gene match. The CDR3 is 13 residues long. The V gene's germline CDR1 is KGHDR and CDR2 SFDVKD. The CDR3 sequence: CATREMGGNEQFF. DNA of the CDR3: TGTGCCACCAGAGAGATGGGGGGGAATGAGCAGTTCTTC.

This clonotype was recorded many times. V is TRBV11-2 and J is TRBJ1-2; 7 bases line up with TRBD1. V was pared by 1 base and J by 4 bases, with 3 bases of the junction left unmatched. Germline CDR1 SGHAT, CDR2 FQNNGV. The CDR3 is 14 residues long. The CDR3 region has the DNA TGTGCCAGCAGCTTAGCTGGGACAGCCTATGGCTACACCTTC. Translation: CASSLAGTAYGYTF. Full variable domain (remainder filled in from reference TRBV11-2 and TRBJ1-2): EAGVAQSPRYKIIEKRQSVAFWCNPISGHATLYWYQQILGQGPKLLIQFQNNGVVDDSQLPKDRFSAERLKGVDSTLKIQPAKLEDSAVYLCASSLAGTAYGYTFGSGTRLTVV.

The chain links TRBV5-1 to TRBJ2-7, with 7 nucleotides matching TRBD1. The CDR3 covers 12 residues. Germline-derived CDR1 and CDR2 are SGHRS and YFSETQ. After removal of 4 bases from V and 3 bases from J, the junction contained 1 base not matched to a gene. The CDR3 DNA reads TGCGCCAGCAGCAACAGGGGCTACGAGCAGTACTTC. Its translation: CASSNRGYEQYF.

This clonotype was detected a few times. The chain uses TRBV20-1 and TRBJ2-3; D possibly corresponds to TRBD2 (6 bases). The V end lost 6 bases, the J end lost 1 base, and 17 bases lay between the germline ends. Germline V CDR1 and CDR2: DFQATT, SNEGSKA (reference sequence). The CDR3 is 15 residues long. The CDR3 coding sequence is TGCAGTGCCAGCCGGCGCGGGATTGGCACAGATACGCAGTATTTT. Amino acid sequence: CSASRRGIGTDTQYF.

Remarks on this clonotype: At one boundary the junction diverges from the germline segment, which might be a read error. The V gene is TRBV11-1, the J gene TRBJ2-2, with TRBD1 identical over 8 bases. The CDR3 length is 15 residues. In germline, CDR1 is SGHAT, CDR2 FQDESV (reference sequence). CDR3 region: CASSPDRALGGVLFF. The CDR3 DNA follows: TGTGCCAGCAGCCCGGACAGGGCCCTGGGCGGGGTGCTGTTTTTT. The full variable domain, with the rest looked up from reference TRBV11-1 and TRBJ2-2, is EAEVAQSPRYKITEKSQAVAFWCDPISGHATLYWYRQILGQGPELLVQFQDESVVDDSQLPKDRFSAERLKGVDSTLKIQPAELGDSAMYLCASSPDRALGGVLFFGEGSRLTVL.

This clonotype has just one count. The chain recombines TRBV7-8 with TRBJ2-3; 9 nucleotides agree with TRBD1. Germline V gene sequence: CDR1 SGHVS, CDR2 FQNEAQ. The length of the CDR3 is 15 residues. The ends lost 5 bases at V and 6 bases at J; junction bases unmatched: 9. The DNA for the CDR3 is TGTGCCAGCAGCCGAGACAGGGGGTGGGGCGATACGCAGTATTTT. Its translation: CASSRDRGWGDTQYF.

In this sample, this clonotype is medium-sized (0.01 to 0.1%). The chain is built from TRBV19 and TRBJ1-2; D unresolved. This CDR3 has 15 residues. The ends were cut back, 7 bases at V and 4 bases at J, with 19 bases in the middle. Germline V CDR1 and CDR2: LNHDA, SQIVND (reference sequence). The CDR3 loop is CASTIIGRYSYGYTF. Written as DNA, the CDR3 is TGTGCCAGTACGATAATAGGGCGATACTCCTATGGCTACACCTTC.

In nucleotides, the CDR3 is TGTGCCAGCAGCCGGGACGGTTCCTCTGGAAACACCATATATTTT. Amino acids: CASSRDGSSGNTIYF. The rearrangement joins TRBV7-9 to TRBJ1-3, with a possible D match to TRBD1 (5 bases). From germline, CDR1 is SEHNR and CDR2 FQNEAQ (reference sequence). The CDR3 has 15 residues. V was cut by 5 bases and J by 0 bases, with 11 bases left in between.

The chain employs TRBV27 and TRBJ2-3; D gene ambiguous. CDR3 size: 13 residues. The germline CDR1 and CDR2 sequences are MNHEY and SMNVEV (reference sequence). Trimming shortened V by 3 bases and J by 0 bases, and 4 bases separated the two germline ends. CDR3 in amino acids: CASSLASTDTQYF. The CDR3 DNA is TGTGCCAGCAGTTTGGCTAGCACAGATACGCAGTATTTT.

This clonotype is labeled medium-sized. V usage is TRBV6-6 and J usage is TRBJ2-1, with D uncertain. CDR1 is MNHNY, CDR2 SVGAGI, per germline (reference sequence). This CDR3 comprises 13 residues. The V end was cut by 5 bases, the J end by 3 bases, with 8 bases between. This chain's CDR3 is CASSPRYYNEQFF. The CDR3 DNA sequence: TGTGCCAGCAGTCCACGATACTACAATGAGCAGTTCTTC.